The clone carrying this T cell receptor beta chain showed up many times. Fresh 10 ml peripheral blood yielded PBMCs. V was clipped by 0 bases and J by 4 bases; unmatched bases: 6. The CDR3 sequence is 17 residues long. Germline loops: CDR1 MNHEY, CDR2 SMNVEV (reference sequence). This entry is derived from a study of T cells in Graves' hyperthyroidism and ophthalmopathy. The overall study: Peripheral blood draws took place at initial diagnosis, ahead of any treatment.

The CDR3 regions of TCR beta were amplified from RNA transcripts. The HTBI primer set served for first-round RT-PCR of the TCR CDR3. TCRdb analysed the multiplex PCR reads with MiXCR anew, one entry per CDR3 protein. The sample has hundreds of thousands of distinct CDR3 sequences, over 15% seen once; the top ten hold about 18%. Source material: blood. This sequence was found in a woman younger than 35 with Graves' hyperthyroidism. The gene calls are TRBV27 and TRBJ2-1; 10 positions match TRBD2. CDR3 bases: TGTGCCAGCAGTTTATCGACTAGCGGGCACACTTACAATGAGCAGTTCTTC. It codes for CASSLSTSGHTYNEQFF.